The source of this TCR beta chain is a study of blood T cells in healthy people across ages. This CDR3 contains 11 residues. CDR1 is SQVTM and CDR2 is ANQGSEA in the germline V gene. V lost 7 bases and J 4 bases, leaving 9 bases between the germline ends. PCR was performed a second time for roughly 7 to 11 cycles using a sample-barcoded 5' primer and a J-beta primer mix. One entry per CDR3 protein results from TCRdb running MiXCR on the 5' RACE reads. Of more than 700,000 distinct CDR3 sequences listed, about 47% are singletons. Per sample, at least 5 micrograms of total RNA were extracted. This TCR was sampled from a man older than 75 in good health. Material: blood. The chain couples TRBV29-1 to TRBJ2-3; D unclear. The CDR3 here is CSGEYSDTQYF. As DNA, the CDR3 is TGCAGCGGGGAATACTCAGATACGCAGTATTTT.